The following is a T cell receptor beta chain sequence with its context. Its antigen remains unidentified. Clones were sequenced by immunoSEQ multiplex PCR, and TCRdb holds only the in-frame ones, with some missing. The sample carries roughly 140,000 clones, approximately 90% recorded once. The V gene's germline CDR1 is MNHEY and CDR2 SMNVEV (reference sequence). Trimming pared 0 bases from V and 4 bases from J, leaving 9 bases between. This CDR3 contains 14 residues. The source of the sample is a study of T cell responses to AZD1222 COVID-19 vaccine. Turning to the study itself: Samples with a second dose at about 4 or about 12 weeks were pooled together. Overall study findings and caveats: Receipt of two AZD1222 doses was followed by a rise in Spike-specific TCR breadth and depth. White British ancestry dominated among donors, who included more females, and clonal diversity was possibly underestimated. At baseline, just a handful of AZD1222 recipients tested seropositive.

Sequencing was performed on peripheral blood, taken on day 0 of AZD1222 vaccination. The chain has TRBV27 and TRBJ1-1; possible D gene TRBD1, 5 bases. The TCR comes from an adult in good health. The CDR3 is CASSLSGGGTEAFF. The CDR3 DNA follows: TGTGCCAGCAGTTTATCGGGTGGGGGCACTGAAGCTTTCTTT.